The table lists the clone carrying this TCR beta chain with many counts. These data originate in a study of T cell repertoires in cytomegalovirus infection. CDR1 and CDR2 from the germline V gene are SGHRS and YFSETQ. The CDR3 contains 15 residues. The junction had 10 bases not matched to a gene; V was cut back by 4 bases and J by 5 bases. MiXCR, run by TCRdb on the reads, gives a single entry per CDR3 protein. This table has roughly 760,000 distinct CDR3 sequences, approximately 40% appearing once. Material: PBMCs. This clonotype was sampled from a human donor in good health (CMV status not recorded). Some clones in this sample may be carry-over from other donors' samples. The chain is built from TRBV5-1 and TRBJ2-7; 9 bases map to TRBD1. CDR3 protein: CASSPGGQGLHEQYF. CDR3 in DNA: TGCGCCAGCAGCCCGGGGGGACAGGGTCTGCACGAGCAGTACTTC.